The 28 T cell receptor beta chains below come from one sample, sequenced in a study of T-cell memory formation after mild COVID-19. TCRdb recomputed calls from the 5' RACE reads with MiXCR, one row per CDR3 protein. In the table there are under 300,000 distinct CDR3 sequences, about 17% of which are singletons. Sequenced material: PBMCs or a T cell subset sorted from them (not recorded which). These receptor sequences come from a man aged 18 to 30 who had mild COVID-19 (a few samples of this study predate the infection). Cell type and time point are not known.

In its sample, this clonotype was seen a few times. The chain links TRBV24-1 to TRBJ2-5; a possible D gene is TRBD2 (5 bases). Germline lookup yields CDR1 KGHDR and CDR2 SFDVKD. V shed 4 bases and J shed 5 bases, with 10 bases lying between them. CDR3 length equals 13 residues. In nucleotides, the CDR3 is TGTGCCACCAGTGACACCCCGGGGGAGACCCAGTACTTC. Translation: CATSDTPGETQYF.

The J gene is TRBJ2-6, the V gene TRBV5-1, with 9 bases fitting TRBD1. The germline gives CDR1 SGHRS, CDR2 YFSETQ. V lost 3 bases and J lost 4; bases outside the gene matches: 5. CDR3 length: 16 amino acids. Here the CDR3 DNA reads TGCGCCAGCAGCTCCACAGGGGGCGCCGGGGCCAACGTCCTGACTTTC. Amino acid sequence: CASSSTGGAGANVLTF.

This clonotype was seen a handful of times. This rearrangement joins TRBV27 to TRBJ1-2; D may be TRBD1 (5 bases). CDR1 and CDR2 (germline): MNHEY, SMNVEV (reference sequence). Trimming took 7 bases from V and 3 from J, leaving 12 bases between them. The CDR3 sequence is 13 residues long. The CDR3 DNA follows: TGTGCCAGCAACGGGGGTAATGACTATGGCTACACCTTC. Residues: CASNGGNDYGYTF.

This clonotype has only a few counts. The gene calls are TRBV29-1 and TRBJ1-2; D might be TRBD1 (6 bases). Trimming removed 7 bases at V and 7 bases at J, with 16 bases between. Germline V gene lookup returns CDR1 SQVTM and CDR2 ANQGSEA. This CDR3 region has 12 residues. CDR3 region: CSASTGIPGYTF. As DNA, the CDR3 is TGCAGCGCTAGTACAGGGATTCCTGGCTACACCTTC.

For the CDR3, the DNA is TGTGCCAGCTCACCGAGGCAACCGAACACTGAAGCTTTCTTT. Encoded protein: CASSPRQPNTEAFF. The gene calls are TRBV18 and TRBJ1-1; no reliable D call. This CDR3 has 14 residues. The germline gives CDR1 KGHSH, CDR2 LQKENI. Between the trimmed V and J ends, which lost 3 bases and 1 base, there was a span of 9 bases. Based on the CDR3 plus reference TRBV18 and TRBJ1-1, the full variable domain is NAGVMQNPRHLVRRRGQEARLRCSPMKGHSHVYWYRQLPEEGLKFMVYLQKENIIDESGMPKERFSAEFPKEGPSILRIQQVVRGDSAAYFCASSPRQPNTEAFFGQGTRLTVV.

This clonotype was seen more than once but under ten times. The genes are TRBV10-2 and TRBJ2-3; TRBD2 aligns across 14 bases. Germline V gene lookup returns CDR1 WSHSY and CDR2 SAAADI. This CDR3 is built from 16 residues. The V and J ends lost 9 bases and 4 bases, in that order; junction bases with no gene match: 9. The CDR3 DNA reads as TGCGCCAGAAGGGGACTAGCGGGGGTAGGCCCAGATACGCAGTATTTT. This gives the protein CARRGLAGVGPDTQYF.

In this sample, this clonotype turned up many times. The genes are TRBV21-1 and TRBJ2-7; the D call TRBD2 from the table was never checked on the DNA. TRBV21-1 is reported as a pseudogene. The CDR3 spans 13 residues. CDR3 bases: TGTGCCAGCAGCAAAGGCGGGGCCTACGAGCAGTACGTC. Translating it yields CASSKGGAYEQYV.

The chain employs TRBV20-1 and TRBJ2-7; 9 bases fit TRBD1. V lost 5 bases to trimming and J lost 4 bases; unmatched junction nucleotides: 9. Germline assignment: CDR1 DFQATT and CDR2 SNEGSKA (reference sequence). There are 14 residues in the CDR3. The CDR3 bases are TGCAGTGCTTCTCCGAGTGACAGGGGGTACGAGCAGTACTTC. Amino acids: CSASPSDRGYEQYF.

V and J are TRBV3-1 and TRBJ2-3, with a weak D call TRBD2 (6 bases). The CDR3 is made up of 16 amino acids. Deletions cut 0 bases from V and 0 bases from J, with 10 bases between. Germline V gene sequence: CDR1 LGHDT, CDR2 YNNKEL (reference sequence). CDR3 nucleotide sequence: TGTGCCAGCAGCCAAGATCGGGGGTTCAGCACAGATACGCAGTATTTT. It is translated as CASSQDRGFSTDTQYF.

V is TRBV6-5 and J is TRBJ2-2, with a weak D call TRBD1 (6 bases). The length of the CDR3 is 13 residues. Germline CDR1 is MNHEY and CDR2 is SVGAGI. Deletions cut 6 bases from V and 8 bases from J, with 13 bases between. CDR3 in DNA: TGTGCCAGCAGCAAAACAGGGAAAGGGGAGCTGTTTTTT. This translates into CASSKTGKGELFF.

The genes are TRBV12-5 and TRBJ2-5; either TRBD1 or TRBD2 may supply D (5 bases each). The CDR3 contains 14 residues. Trimming took off 3 bases at V and 6 bases at J, with 14 bases between the two ends. In germline, CDR1 is LGHNT, CDR2 FRNRAP. The CDR3 DNA sequence: TGTGCTAGTGGTTTCTCAGGGAGCTGGAAGACCCAGTACTTC. It is translated as CASGFSGSWKTQYF. Combining the CDR3 with reference TRBV12-5 and TRBJ2-5 gives the whole variable domain DARVTQTPRHKVTEMGQEVTMRCQPILGHNTVFWYRQTMMQGLELLAYFRNRAPLDDSGMPKDRFSAEMPDATLATLKIQPSEPRDSAVYFCASGFSGSWKTQYFGPGTRLLVL.

The chain has TRBV4-3 and TRBJ2-5, with a possible D match to TRBD2 (5 bases). The CDR3 runs to 15 residues. Trimming pared 0 bases from V and 0 bases from J, leaving 8 bases between. Per germline, CDR1 LGHNA and CDR2 YSLEER. As DNA, the CDR3 is TGCGCCAGCAGCCAAGATTGGGAGTACCAAGAGACCCAGTACTTC. This sequence encodes CASSQDWEYQETQYF.

This clonotype was counted a few times. This chain connects TRBV4-2 to TRBJ1-4, with a possible D match to TRBD1 (6 bases). The germline V gene has CDR1 LGHNA and CDR2 YNFKEQ. V was shortened by 1 base and J by 0 bases, with 9 bases between the two germline ends. The CDR3 has 16 residues. CDR3 nucleotides: TGTGCCAGCAGCCAAGGGGGGCGCGCAACTAATGAAAAACTGTTTTTT. Translating gives CASSQGGRATNEKLFF.

The chain combines TRBV7-6 with TRBJ2-3; D unresolved. Per germline, CDR1 SGHVS and CDR2 FNYEAQ. V gave up 3 bases and J gave up 3 bases, with 10 bases separating them. This CDR3 contains 14 residues. The CDR3 nucleotides read TGTGCCAGCAGCTTGGAGTACGGGACAGATACGCAGTATTTT. Translating gives CASSLEYGTDTQYF.

A few counts support this clonotype. J is TRBJ1-4 and V is TRBV28, with 10 bases aligning to TRBD1. CDR1 is MDHEN and CDR2 is SYDVKM in the germline V gene. The CDR3 has 15 residues. The J segment lost 7 bases and the V segment lost 2 bases, leaving 4 bases of the junction unmatched. The CDR3, as DNA: TGTGCCAGCAGTTTAGGGGACAGGGGTGGTGAAAAACTGTTTTTT. Amino acids: CASSLGDRGGEKLFF.

In its sample, this clonotype was seen a few times. The chain recombines TRBV12-3 or TRBV12-4 with TRBJ2-1; D is unresolved. V lost 5 bases and J 10 bases, leaving 15 bases between the germline ends. The CDR3 consists of 13 residues. The CDR3 here is CASSHSTVNEQFF. As DNA, the CDR3 is TGTGCCAGCAGTCATTCGACTGTGAACGAGCAGTTCTTC.

The rearrangement uses TRBV6-2 or TRBV6-3 and TRBJ2-1; maybe TRBD2 (5 bases). Trimming stripped 2 bases from V and 9 bases from J, with 14 bases between. The V gene's germline CDR1 is MNHEY and CDR2 SVGEGT. This CDR3 has 14 amino acids. In DNA form, the CDR3 reads TGTGCCAGCAGTTACGCGGCTAGCTTGCCTGAGCAGTTCTTC. This sequence encodes CASSYAASLPEQFF.

V is TRBV23-1 and J is TRBJ2-2; D ambiguous. TRBV23-1 is an ORF, and what it does is uncertain. V dropped 2 bases and J dropped 3 bases, with 10 bases sitting between them. The CDR3 sequence is 15 residues long. The CDR3 nucleotides read TGCGCCAGCAGTCAAGGCAGGAGTTACACCGGGGAGCTGTTTTTT. Amino acid sequence: CASSQGRSYTGELFF.

V and J are TRBV11-3 and TRBJ1-2; TRBD1 agrees at 8 bases. V shed 5 bases, J shed 14 bases, and the junction held 10 bases outside the gene matches. Germline CDR1 reads SGHNT; CDR2 reads YENEEA. This CDR3 spans 12 amino acids. DNA of the CDR3: TGTGCCAGCAGCCCGGACAGGGCCAAGCCTACCTTC. Its translation is CASSPDRAKPTF.

The rearrangement links TRBV2 to TRBJ2-6; D is undetermined. V shed 10 bases and J shed 2 bases, with 12 bases lying between them. The germline V gene encodes CDR1 SNHLY and CDR2 FYNNEI. This CDR3 contains 14 residues. This CDR3 is CATRILPGANVLTF. The CDR3 nucleotides read TGTGCCACCCGTATCCTACCTGGGGCCAACGTCCTGACTTTC.

This clonotype was observed a handful of times. The genes are TRBV7-2 and TRBJ1-5; 7 bases are a match to TRBD1. CDR1 is SGHTA, CDR2 FQGNSA, per germline. This CDR3 has 14 amino acids. V lost 5 bases, J lost 9 bases, and 10 bases stayed unmatched. The CDR3 protein is CASSPGQVLVPQHF. For the CDR3, the DNA is TGTGCCAGCAGCCCAGGACAGGTCTTAGTGCCCCAGCATTTT.

The V call is TRBV7-6, the J call TRBJ1-1; D perhaps matches TRBD1 (5 bases). The CDR3 has 13 residues. Trimming removed 5 bases from V and 12 bases from J, with 19 bases in between. Germline CDR1 is SGHVS and CDR2 is FNYEAQ. CDR3 residues: CASSMGDGFYPFF. CDR3 in DNA: TGTGCCAGCAGCATGGGGGACGGTTTCTATCCTTTCTTT. The full variable domain, completed using reference TRBV7-6 and TRBJ1-1, is GAGVSQSPRYKVTKRGQDVALRCDPISGHVSLYWYRQALGQGPEFLTYFNYEAQQDKSGLPNDRFSAERPEGSISTLTIQRTEQRDSAMYRCASSMGDGFYPFFGQGTRLTVV.

CDR3 in amino acids: CASSLRGRFQPQHF. As DNA, the CDR3 is TGTGCCAGCAGCTTAAGAGGGAGGTTTCAGCCCCAGCATTTT. The chain combines TRBV7-2 with TRBJ1-5; no clear D. The CDR3 runs 14 residues. Germline-derived CDR1 and CDR2 are SGHTA and FQGNSA. V lost 2 bases to trimming and J lost 6 bases, with 11 bases between them.

This clonotype was seen more than once but under ten times. This chain joins TRBV28 and TRBJ2-4; 8 nucleotides match TRBD1. CDR1 is MDHEN, CDR2 SYDVKM, per germline. V gave up 5 bases and J gave up 2 bases; unmatched junction bases: 8. The CDR3 extends over 16 amino acids. CDR3 sequence: CASSDGQGGTKNIQYF. CDR3 DNA sequence: TGTGCCAGCAGTGACGGACAGGGTGGAACCAAAAACATTCAGTACTTC.

This clonotype came up a few times. The rearrangement uses TRBV6-5 and TRBJ2-5, with D uncertain. Germline values: CDR1 MNHEY, CDR2 SVGAGI. CDR3 size: 15 residues. V gave up 0 bases and J gave up 1 base, with 9 bases separating them. The CDR3 loop is CASSYSKHSQETQYF. The CDR3 bases are TGTGCCAGCAGTTACTCGAAACACAGCCAAGAGACCCAGTACTTC.

The V call is TRBV11-2, the J call TRBJ2-2; unclear D gene. The CDR3 has 15 amino acids. V was trimmed by 3 bases and J by 6 bases, leaving 14 bases between them. CDR1 and CDR2 (germline): SGHAT, FQNNGV. The CDR3 DNA follows: TGTGCCAGCAGCTTTTCCAGAATAATTTCCGGGGAGCTGTTTTTT. Encoded protein: CASSFSRIISGELFF.

V gene TRBV7-8 combines with J gene TRBJ1-1; D is uncertain. Deletions cut 1 base from V and 11 bases from J, with 14 bases between. The CDR3 totals 13 residues. CDR1 is SGHVS, CDR2 FQNEAQ, per germline. The CDR3 coding sequence is TGTGCCAGCAGCTTAGGGAAGACAACATTGGCTTTCTTT. It translates to CASSLGKTTLAFF.

There are a few counts of this clonotype. The chain combines TRBV7-9 with TRBJ2-5, with D uncertain. Trimming shortened V by 2 bases and J by 2 bases, and 6 bases separated the two germline ends. The CDR3 length is 13 residues. Germline CDR1 SEHNR, CDR2 FQNEAQ (reference sequence). CDR3 region: CASSLRIQETQYF. In nucleotides, the CDR3 is TGTGCCAGCAGCTTAAGAATACAAGAGACCCAGTACTTC.